The subject of this entry is one TCR beta chain. The data derive from a study of OX40 agonist ivuxolimab in advanced cancers. Only in-frame clones appear in the TCRdb table, and some are missing; sequencing was by immunoSEQ multiplex PCR. The data contain about 46,000 clones, 70% to 90% of them singletons. CDR1 LNHDA and CDR2 SQIVND come from the germline V gene (reference sequence). The CDR3 covers 15 residues. The V gene lost 4 bases and the J gene lost 3 bases, with 13 bases spanning the gap. The receptor comes from an adult with an advanced solid tumor such as melanoma, head and neck, liver or kidney cancer. The genes are TRBV19 and TRBJ2-1; possible D gene TRBD1, 6 bases. The sequencing used CD4+ or CD8+ T cells sorted from blood, collected in a trial of the OX40 agonist ivuxolimab. The CDR3 here is CASSTPRDNYNEQFF. The CDR3 DNA is TGTGCCAGTAGTACCCCCCGGGACAACTACAATGAGCAGTTCTTC. Full variable domain (outside the CDR3, taken from reference TRBV19 and TRBJ2-1): DGGITQSPKYLFRKEGQNVTLSCEQNLNHDAMYWYRQDPGQGLRLIYYSQIVNDFQKGDIAEGYSVSREKKESFPLTVTSAQKNPTAFYLCASSTPRDNYNEQFFGPGTRLTVL.